The T cell receptor (beta chain) under discussion was sequenced for a study of CD8+CD57+ T cells in acquired aplastic anemia. Across the study: The sorted CD4+ and CD8+ cells yielded an average approximately 3.3 ug of DNA. General study points: The CD8+ Simpson's diversity of patients and controls was not significantly different. Roughly 28 was the count of CD8+ CDR3 sequences that patients shared with controls.

Genomic DNA, the template, was used for profiling of the TCR beta VDJ and CDR3. From the reads, TCRdb called clonotypes with MiXCR, one entry per CDR3 protein. The table lists approximately 250,000 distinct CDR3 sequences, about 80% of them singletons. V dropped 4 bases and J dropped 5 bases, with 9 bases sitting between them. CDR1 KGHDR and CDR2 SFDVKD come from the germline V gene. The CDR3 loop spans 13 amino acids. On this clonotype: Its antigen remains unknown.

All patients picked for sequencing had shown, by flow cytometry, an expansion of CD8+CD57+ cells. Severe acquired aplastic anemia was the diagnosis recorded for all patients. Source material: sorted CD4+, CD8+, or CD8+CD57+ T cells (not recorded which) from PBMCs. The chain recombines TRBV24-1 with TRBJ2-3, with D possibly matching TRBD2 (5 bases). This sequence originates from a human donor with aplastic anemia. CDR3 amino acids: CATSDSGGDTQYF. CDR3 in DNA: TGTGCCACCAGTGACTCAGGAGGAGATACGCAGTATTTT.